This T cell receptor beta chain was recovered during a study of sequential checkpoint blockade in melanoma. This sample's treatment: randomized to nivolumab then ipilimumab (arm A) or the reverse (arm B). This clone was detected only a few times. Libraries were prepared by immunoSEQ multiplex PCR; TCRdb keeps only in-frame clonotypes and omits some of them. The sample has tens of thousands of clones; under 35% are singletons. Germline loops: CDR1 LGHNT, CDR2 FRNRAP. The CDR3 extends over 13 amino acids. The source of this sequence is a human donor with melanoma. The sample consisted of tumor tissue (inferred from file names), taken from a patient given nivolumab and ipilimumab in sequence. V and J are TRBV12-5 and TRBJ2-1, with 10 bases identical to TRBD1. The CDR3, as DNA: TGTGCCAGCGGGACAGGGGACAACAATGAGCAGTTCTTC. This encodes CASGTGDNNEQFF. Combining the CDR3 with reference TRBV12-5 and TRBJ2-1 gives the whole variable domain DARVTQTPRHKVTEMGQEVTMRCQPILGHNTVFWYRQTMMQGLELLAYFRNRAPLDDSGMPKDRFSAEMPDATLATLKIQPSEPRDSAVYFCASGTGDNNEQFFGPGTRLTVL.